A selection of T cell receptor beta chains follows, all from one sample in a study of blood T cell repertoires in COVID-19. Here immunoSEQ multiplex PCR was the method, and the copy in TCRdb shows in-frame clones only, minus some. The table lists nearly 300,000 clones, roughly 84% of them singletons. The specimen sequenced was peripheral blood. The source is a human donor with COVID-19, enrolled during active disease. The donor label of this sample is uncertain. CDR3s include the opening cysteine and the closing phenylalanine or tryptophan. The D gene is left open where the match is weak. Clone size, where shown, is once, few, many, or a class for clones that have expanded.

V gene	J gene	clone size	D gene	CDR3 DNA	CDR3 protein
TRBV19	TRBJ1-1	-	TRBD1	TGTGCCAGTAGTGAAACGGGACAGCGGACGGCTTTCTTT	CASSETGQRTAFF
TRBV29-1	TRBJ2-6	-	-	TGCAGCGTTGGAGGAGCCCGCTCTGGGGCCAACGTCCTGACTTTC	CSVGGARSGANVLTF
TRBV3-1/TRBV3-2	TRBJ1-6	-	-	TGTGCCAGCAGCCAAGGGCAGTATAATTCACCCCTCCACTTT	CASSQGQYNSPLHF
TRBV18	TRBJ2-1	-	TRBD1	TGTGCCAGCTCACCAGCCCAGGGGGAAGTGGACAATGAGCAGTTCTTC	CASSPAQGEVDNEQFF
TRBV7-2	TRBJ1-3	-	-	TGTGCCAGCAGCTTAGCGCGGTGGACAGCTGGAAACACCATATATTTT	CASSLARWTAGNTIYF
TRBV5-1	TRBJ2-5	-	-	TGCGCCAGCAGCTTGGTGGGGGGTGGAGAGACCCAGTACTTC	CASSLVGGGETQYF
TRBV6-5	TRBJ1-2	-	-	TGTGCCAGCAAAACGACCGGGATACCAAGCTACACCTTC	CASKTTGIPSYTF
TRBV24-1	TRBJ2-3	-	TRBD2	TGTGCCACCAGTGATTCCATAGCGGGAGGGCCCGCAGATACGCAGTATTTT	CATSDSIAGGPADTQYF
TRBV18	TRBJ1-1	once	-	TGTGCCAGCTCACCAGAGAGGGATACTGAAGCTTTCTTT	CASSPERDTEAFF
TRBV27	TRBJ2-5	few	TRBD1	TGTGCCAGCAGTTTAGACAGGGAGGAGACCCAGTACTTC	CASSLDREETQYF
TRBV6-5	TRBJ2-3	many	-	TGTGCCAGCAGTTCCAGTGGGAGAAGGGATACGCAGTATTTT	CASSSSGRRDTQYF
TRBV28	TRBJ2-5	-	-	TGTGCCAGCAGTTTCCCTAGGGGGAGGGCCGAAGAGACCCAGTACTTC	CASSFPRGRAEETQYF
TRBV7-2	TRBJ1-5	few	TRBD1	TGTGCCAGCAGCTTAAGACAGGGCTATCAGCCCCAGCATTTT	CASSLRQGYQPQHF
TRBV19	TRBJ2-2	-	-	TGTGCCAGTAACTACAGGGTCACCGGGGAGCTGTTTTTT	CASNYRVTGELFF
TRBV9	TRBJ2-1	-	-	TGTGCCAGCAGCGTAGGAGGGATCCTTATCACCTACAATGAGCAGTTCTTC	CASSVGGILITYNEQFF
TRBV10-3	TRBJ1-1	-	-	TGTGCCTCACAGTGGGGAGGGTTCAGCACTGAAGCTTTCTTT	CASQWGGFSTEAFF
TRBV3-1/TRBV3-2	TRBJ2-5	-	-	TGTGCCAGCAGCCAAGATTACGGCCAAGAGACCCAGTACTTC	CASSQDYGQETQYF
TRBV3-1/TRBV3-2	TRBJ2-7	-	-	TGTGCCAGCAGCCGTGACAGCTACGAGCAGTACTTC	CASSRDSYEQYF
TRBV5-5	TRBJ1-5	-	-	TGTGCCAGCAGTGGGACACTTGATCAGCCCCAGCATTTT	CASSGTLDQPQHF
TRBV3-1/TRBV3-2	TRBJ1-6	-	-	TGTGCCAGCAGCCAAGGATCCGGGGGTTCACCCCTCCACTTT	CASSQGSGGSPLHF
TRBV28	TRBJ2-1	-	TRBD1	TGTGCCAGCAGCTATTTAACAGGGGGCGTCAATGAGCAGTTCTTC	CASSYLTGGVNEQFF
TRBV7-9	TRBJ1-3	-	-	TGTGCCAGCAGCTTAGAAGGGGGATCCGGAAACACCATATATTTT	CASSLEGGSGNTIYF
TRBV5-5	TRBJ2-5	once	TRBD1	TGTGCCAGCAGCTTGGGTGCAGGGGGCTTCGGAGAGACCCAGTACTTC	CASSLGAGGFGETQYF
TRBV5-4	TRBJ2-1	-	-	TGTGCCAGCAGCGCCCCCGGCGGGCGCTCCTACAATGAGCAGTTCTTC	CASSAPGGRSYNEQFF
TRBV7-9	TRBJ1-1	-	-	TGTGCCAGCAGCCTCTCTTCCCCGGACACTGAAGCTTTCTTT	CASSLSSPDTEAFF
TRBV5-8	TRBJ2-7	-	-	TGTGCCAGCAGCTTGGATGGTATAGTCGCGGGATCCTACGAGCAGTACTTC	CASSLDGIVAGSYEQYF
TRBV11-3	TRBJ1-3	few	TRBD1	TGTGCCAGCAGCCGGGACAGGGGAGACACCATATATTTT	CASSRDRGDTIYF
TRBV30	TRBJ2-2	-	-	TGTGCCTGGAGTAAGGTAGCGGTCACCGGGGAGCTGTTTTTT	CAWSKVAVTGELFF
TRBV7-2	TRBJ2-7	-	TRBD1	TGTGCCAGCAGAGGGGGCGGCGAGCAGTACTTC	CASRGGGEQYF
TRBV11-2	TRBJ2-1	few	-	TGTGCCAGCAGCTCCACCGGGACTGCACACAATGAGCAGTTCTTC	CASSSTGTAHNEQFF
TRBV18	TRBJ1-2	-	TRBD1	TGTGCCAGCTCACCTGGGACAGCCGGCAACTATGGCTACACCTTC	CASSPGTAGNYGYTF
TRBV21-1	TRBJ2-3	-	-	TGTGCCAGCAGCAAAGCGTGGGAGCGGGAGAGTCCAGATACGCAGTATTTT	CASSKAWERESPDTQYF
TRBV5-1	TRBJ2-7	-	TRBD2	TGCGCCAGCAGCTCGCATCCCCGGGAGGGCCTGGACGAGCAGTACTTC	CASSSHPREGLDEQYF
TRBV3-1/TRBV3-2	TRBJ1-2	-	TRBD1	TGTGCCAGCAGCCAAGATGTTAGGACAGGGGAGGACTATGGCTACACCTTC	CASSQDVRTGEDYGYTF
TRBV7-7	TRBJ2-1	-	-	TGTGCTAGCAGCTTAGAAGCTAGCTGGAGCTCCTACAATGAGCAGTTCTTC	CASSLEASWSSYNEQFF
TRBV3-1/TRBV3-2	TRBJ2-1	-	TRBD2	TGTGCCAGCAGCCAACTAGCGGGAGTATACAATGAGCAGTTCTTC	CASSQLAGVYNEQFF
TRBV19	TRBJ1-3	-	-	TGTGCCAGTAGTATCTCGGGGTCTGGAAACACCATATATTTT	CASSISGSGNTIYF
TRBV28	TRBJ2-6	-	-	TGTGCCAGCTTTCTCTCTGGGGCCAACGTCCTGACTTTC	CASFLSGANVLTF
TRBV5-1	TRBJ2-1	once	-	TGCGCCAGCAGCCCGGGAACCAGCTCCTACAATGAGCAGTTCTTC	CASSPGTSSYNEQFF
TRBV7-8	TRBJ2-7	-	TRBD2	TGTGCCAGCAGCTCAAGACTAGCGGGGTTCTCCTACGAGCAGTACTTC	CASSSRLAGFSYEQYF
TRBV28	TRBJ1-2	many	TRBD1	TGTGCCAGCAGCTCCTGGGGACAGGGTAGATACACCTTC	CASSSWGQGRYTF
TRBV28	TRBJ1-5	-	-	TGTGCCAGTAACATCGCAGGGCCGGGTGAACAGCCCCAGCATTTT	CASNIAGPGEQPQHF
TRBV7-2	TRBJ2-3	-	TRBD2	TGTGCCAGCCAATGGACTAGCGGGAACCCTAGCACAGATACGCAGTATTTT	CASQWTSGNPSTDTQYF
TRBV7-3	TRBJ1-5	-	-	TGTGCCAGCAGCTCCCGGGAGCAGCCCCAGCATTTT	CASSSREQPQHF
TRBV20-1	TRBJ2-3	-	TRBD2	TGCAGTGCTAGTCCCGGTTCGGGAGGTTGGGCAGATACGCAGTATTTT	CSASPGSGGWADTQYF
TRBV5-5	TRBJ2-5	-	TRBD1	TGTGCCAGCAGCCTAGGGACAGGGCGGGAGACCCAGTACTTC	CASSLGTGRETQYF
TRBV5-1	TRBJ1-1	-	-	TGCGCCCGCCGCGGGGGGGGCGCTGGGGGTGAAACTTTCTTT	CARRGGGAGGETFF
TRBV7-3	TRBJ2-1	-	-	TGTGCCAGCAGCTGGCGGACTGCTTATGAGCAGTTCTTC	CASSWRTAYEQFF
TRBV2	TRBJ2-1	-	TRBD1	TGTGCCAGCAGTCCGGACAGGGGGCGGAATGAGCAGTTCTTC	CASSPDRGRNEQFF
TRBV19	TRBJ2-4	-	TRBD2	TGTGCCAGTAGTATAGTTGGGACTAGCGGGATGATGCAACACATTCAGTACTTC	CASSIVGTSGMMQHIQYF